A selection of T cell receptor beta chains follows, all from one sample in a study of blood T cell repertoires in COVID-19. Some clones are missing from TCRdb's copy, which holds only in-frame ones; the method was immunoSEQ multiplex PCR. This sample carries about 270,000 clones, 65% to 90% of them seen once, and the ten largest clones take about an eighth. What was sequenced was peripheral blood. The source of these receptors is a human donor in a cohort sampled during active COVID-19. Each CDR3 is given with its conserved first and last residue. The order of the fields is J gene, clone size, D gene, V gene, CDR3 protein, CDR3 DNA. D genes are given only for firm matches. Clone size is shown for a subset of rows, as once, few, many or a class of expanded clone.

>TRBJ2-1|NA|NA|TRBV7-2
CASSLAQASYNEQFF
TGTGCCAGCAGCTTAGCGCAGGCGAGTTACAATGAGCAGTTCTTC
>TRBJ2-7|NA|NA|TRBV4-1
CASSQGGTVGYEQYF
TGCGCCAGCAGCCAAGGCGGGACGGTTGGTTACGAGCAGTACTTC
>TRBJ2-5|NA|TRBD2|TRBV23-1
CASSHSSGRTLDQETQYF
TGCGCCAGCAGTCATTCTAGCGGGAGGACCCTAGACCAAGAGACCCAGTACTTC
>TRBJ2-1|NA|TRBD2|TRBV10-3
CAIRPTSGLEFSYNEQFF
TGTGCCATCAGACCGACTAGCGGACTAGAATTCTCCTACAATGAGCAGTTCTTC
>TRBJ1-2|NA|NA|TRBV28
CASSTTGLYGYTF
TGTGCCAGCAGTACGACAGGCCTCTATGGCTACACCTTC
>TRBJ2-2|NA|NA|TRBV9
CASRKTGTGELFF
TGTGCCAGCAGGAAAACCGGCACCGGGGAGCTGTTTTTT
>TRBJ1-4|NA|NA|TRBV28
CASSFEQGRELFF
TGTGCCAGCAGTTTTGAACAGGGAAGGGAACTGTTTTTT
>TRBJ2-3|NA|TRBD2|TRBV5-5
CASSRLAGDGITWTDTQYF
TGTGCCAGCAGCCGACTAGCGGGAGACGGTATAACATGGACAGATACGCAGTATTTT
>TRBJ2-2|once|NA|TRBV4-3
CASSQDAGANTGELFF
TGCGCCAGCAGCCAAGATGCGGGGGCCAACACCGGGGAGCTGTTTTTT
>TRBJ2-6|NA|NA|TRBV5-1
CASMAAGANVLTF
TGCGCCAGCATGGCTGCTGGGGCCAACGTCCTGACTTTC
>TRBJ2-4|NA|NA|TRBV24-1
CATSDLGRLNKSSYF
TGTGCCACCAGTGATTTGGGCAGGTTAAACAAGAGTTCGTACTTC
>TRBJ2-1|NA|NA|TRBV18
CASSPPGFPGQFF
TGTGCCAGCTCACCACCGGGTTTCCCGGGGCAGTTCTTC
>TRBJ2-2|NA|NA|TRBV27
CASSFDGWGRLSGPNDTGELFF
TGTGCCAGCAGTTTTGACGGATGGGGAAGACTGTCAGGGCCGAACGACACCGGGGAGCTGTTTTTT
>TRBJ2-1|NA|TRBD2|TRBV19
CASSRGTSGSTTLNNEQFF
TGTGCCAGTAGTAGGGGGACTAGCGGGAGTACGACCCTTAACAATGAGCAGTTCTTC
>TRBJ2-5|NA|NA|TRBV4-1
CASSQTGTKETQYF
TGCGCCAGCAGCCAAACCGGGACAAAAGAGACCCAGTACTTC
>TRBJ2-4|NA|TRBD2|TRBV5-5
CASSLVASGIKNIQYF
TGTGCCAGCAGCTTGGTTGCTAGCGGGATCAAAAACATTCAGTACTTC
>TRBJ1-2|NA|NA|TRBV7-2
CASSLRQPADYGYTF
TGTGCCAGCAGCCTCAGACAGCCAGCAGACTATGGCTACACCTTC
>TRBJ1-6|NA|NA|TRBV6-4
CASSEDSNSPLHF
TGTGCCAGCAGTGAAGACAGTAATTCACCCCTCCACTTT
>TRBJ2-3|NA|NA|TRBV18
CASSPRRATDTQYF
TGTGCCAGCTCACCGCGGCGGGCCACAGATACGCAGTATTTT
>TRBJ2-3|NA|TRBD2|TRBV6-6
CASSYQREGTDTQYF
TGTGCCAGCAGTTATCAGCGGGAGGGAACAGATACGCAGTATTTT